This entry concerns a single TCR beta chain. The same CDR3 is also encoded by other DNA sequences in this sample. Authors' methods: The authors estimated nucleated cell counts from reference gene primer amplification. Clones were read by immunoSEQ multiplex PCR, and TCRdb kept only the in-frame ones, dropping some. V, J and clone size reflect that table, while D and trimming were determined from the DNA. The data hold about 230,000 clones, with 65% to 90% observed a single time. This entry is derived from a study of blood T cell repertoires in COVID-19. Study information: Specimens from acute and convalescent COVID-19 originated in the United States, Italy and Spain. T cells, B-cell-depleted T cells, or PBMCs supplied cDNA or gDNA.

CDR3 length equals 14 residues. Germline V lookup: CDR1 SGHTA, CDR2 FQGNSA. Trimming removed 1 base at V and 4 bases at J, with 10 bases between. Patients in Seattle were enrolled during active infection, then followed longitudinally. Sequenced input: peripheral blood. This receptor was obtained from a man aged 50-59 years with COVID-19, enrolled during active disease. V usage is TRBV7-2 and J usage is TRBJ1-1; D remains ambiguous. The CDR3 DNA sequence: TGTGCCAGCAGCTTAGGGGGTGCGGGCACTGAAGCTTTCTTT. It is translated as CASSLGGAGTEAFF.